This T cell receptor beta chain is from a study of human T cells and chemical hapten exposure. Study as a whole: Once 0.01% DPC had been applied to the upper back by patch test, readings were taken at 6 days. Study-level findings and limits: TCRs exceeding a frequency of 1 in 1000 stayed unchanged under DPC sensitization.

TCRdb reanalysed the RACE reads using MiXCR and keeps one entry per CDR3 protein. The table shows more than 150,000 distinct CDR3 sequences, with about 25% occurring only once. The time point is: patch test 3, about 24 weeks after DPC sensitization. As to treatment: therapeutic diphenylcyclopropenone sensitization with weekly scalp DPC. Comment on this clonotype: The antigen is not known.

The CDR3 contains 15 residues. Germline assignment: CDR1 SGHRS and CDR2 YFSETQ. V was shortened by 1 base and J by 3 bases, with 14 bases between the two germline ends. Sequences were derived from whole blood, sampled in connection with sensitization to the hapten diphenylcyclopropenone (DPC). The sequence was obtained from a woman aged 40 to 50 with alopecia areata. Some clones in this sample may be carry-over from other donors' samples. V usage is TRBV5-1 and J usage is TRBJ2-7, with D possibly being TRBD1 (5 bases). DNA of the CDR3: TGCGCCAGCAGCTTGTCTCCCAGGGTGAGCTACGAGCAGTACTTC. It yields the protein CASSLSPRVSYEQYF.